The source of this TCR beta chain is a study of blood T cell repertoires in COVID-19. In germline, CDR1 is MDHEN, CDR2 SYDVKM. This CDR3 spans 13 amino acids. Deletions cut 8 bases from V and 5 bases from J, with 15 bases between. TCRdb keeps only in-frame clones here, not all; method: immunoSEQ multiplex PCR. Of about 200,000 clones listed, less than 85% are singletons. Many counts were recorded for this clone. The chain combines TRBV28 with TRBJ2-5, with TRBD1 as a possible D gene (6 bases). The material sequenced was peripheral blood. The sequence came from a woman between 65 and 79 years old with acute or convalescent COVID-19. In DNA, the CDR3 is TGTGCCAGCGGTGAACAGGGATCGGAGACCCAGTACTTC. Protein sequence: CASGEQGSETQYF.